This entry describes one T cell receptor beta chain. Profiling relied on immunoSEQ multiplex PCR, and the TCRdb table lists in-frame clones only, not all of them. The data contain about 45,000 clones, about 86% of them singletons. These data are taken from a study of STAT5B mutations in CD4+ large granular lymphocyte leukemia. The CDR3 is made up of 14 amino acids. The V and J ends lost 0 bases and 8 bases respectively, with 10 bases between them. The V gene's germline CDR1 is MNHEY and CDR2 SMNVEV (reference sequence). Specimen: CD4+ T cells from blood buffy coats. This clonotype was sampled from a human donor in good health. The chain uses TRBV27 and TRBJ1-4, with unresolved D. CDR3 coding DNA: TGTGCCAGCAGTTTATCTTCTCGTGGGGAAAAACTGTTTTTT. Protein: CASSLSSRGEKLFF.